What follows are 12 T cell receptor beta chains derived from one specimen sequenced in a study of response to subunit inactivated influenza vaccine. TCRdb reprocessed the RT-PCR reads with MiXCR, giving one entry per CDR3 protein. This table holds hundreds of thousands of distinct CDR3 sequences, less than 10% found once. The sample here was PBMCs from blood, taken less than 30 months after vaccination. Receptor source: a man aged 50 to 75 who received an inactivated influenza vaccine.

This clonotype came up a few times. The rearrangement uses TRBV20-1 and TRBJ1-2; maybe TRBD1 (5 bases). This CDR3 comprises 15 residues. CDR1 and CDR2 from the germline V gene are DFQATT and SNEGSKA (reference sequence). CDR3 sequence (DNA): TGCAGGGGACGGAGTGGCCCCCGCTCGAACTATGGCTACACCTTC. Translating it yields CRGRSGPRSNYGYTF.

The J gene is TRBJ2-7, the V gene TRBV5-5, with 7 bases that match TRBD1. This CDR3 region has 14 residues. V was clipped by 3 bases and J by 4 bases; unmatched bases: 7. Germline CDR1 is SGHKS and CDR2 is YYEKEE (reference sequence). The CDR3 DNA reads as TGTGCCAGCAGCTATAACAGGGGTGGATACGAGCAGTACTTC. Translated, it gives CASSYNRGGYEQYF. The complete variable domain, with remaining parts taken from reference TRBV5-5 and TRBJ2-7, reads DAGVTQSPTHLIKTRGQQVTLRCSPISGHKSVSWYQQVLGQGPQFIFQYYEKEERGRGNFPDRFSARQFPNYSSELNVNALLLGDSALYLCASSYNRGGYEQYFGPGTRLTVT.

This clonotype was detected a few times. V gene TRBV20-1 combines with J gene TRBJ2-7, with D perhaps matching TRBD1 or TRBD2 (5 bases each). From germline, CDR1 is DFQATT and CDR2 SNEGSKA (reference sequence). The CDR3 length is 13 residues. V dropped 6 bases and J dropped 0 bases, with 12 bases sitting between them. The CDR3 sequence: CSAGDVSSYEQYF. CDR3 sequence (DNA): TGCAGTGCGGGGGACGTTAGCTCCTACGAGCAGTACTTC.

This clonotype was counted many times. Written as DNA, the CDR3 is TGCAGTGCTATAAGGCAGACGCGCTATCCCCTACGAGGTGGGCAGTACTTC. Its translation is CSAIRQTRYPLRGGQYF. V usage is TRBV20-1 and J usage is TRBJ2-7; D is undetermined. CDR3 size: 17 residues. The V gene's germline CDR1 is DFQATT and CDR2 SNEGSKA (reference sequence). Trimming cost V 4 bases and J 9 bases, with 31 bases left between them.

This clonotype came up many times. V is TRBV20-1 and J is TRBJ2-3; 9 positions match TRBD2. V shed 2 bases, J shed 7 bases, and the junction held 13 bases outside the gene matches. The CDR3 spans 16 residues. Germline V gene sequence: CDR1 DFQATT, CDR2 SNEGSKA (reference sequence). The CDR3 sequence is CSARSPTSGLRHTQYF. The CDR3 DNA sequence: TGCAGTGCTAGATCCCCGACTAGCGGCCTTCGACATACGCAGTATTTT.

The chain uses TRBV5-1 and TRBJ2-7; the D is unclear. CDR3 length: 14 amino acids. V lost 0 bases and J lost 2, with 9 bases in between. CDR1 is SGHRS, CDR2 YFSETQ, per germline. The CDR3 DNA reads TGCGCCAGCAGCTTGGTGGTGGGAACCTACGAGCAGTACTTC. It encodes CASSLVVGTYEQYF.

This clonotype was observed a few times. The J gene is TRBJ2-7, the V gene TRBV6-2 or TRBV6-3, with TRBD1 matching 7 bases. V shed 5 bases and J 7 bases; nucleotides not matched to a gene: 14. The CDR3 has 15 amino acids. Germline-derived CDR1 and CDR2 are MNHEY and SVGEGT. The DNA for the CDR3 is TGTGCCAGCAGTGTACGGGACAGCACCGCAGAGGAGCAGTACTTC. Its translation: CASSVRDSTAEEQYF.

This clonotype has at least ten counts. The chain joins TRBV6-6 to TRBJ1-5; no clear D gene. The CDR3 has 12 residues. CDR1 MNHNY and CDR2 SVGAGI come from the germline V gene (reference sequence). Trimming took 5 bases from V and 4 from J, leaving 6 bases between them. CDR3 sequence: CASSAPNQPQHF. The DNA of the CDR3 is TGTGCCAGCAGTGCGCCGAATCAGCCCCAGCATTTT.

This chain joins TRBV5-1 and TRBJ1-3, with D tentatively TRBD1 (6 bases). Trimming took 5 bases from V and 6 from J, leaving 15 bases between them. The CDR3 length is 14 residues. Looked up from germline, CDR1 is SGHRS and CDR2 is YFSETQ. The CDR3 loop reads CASSLTGIENTIYF. The DNA of the CDR3 is TGCGCCAGCAGTCTCACAGGGATAGAAAACACCATATATTTT.

This clonotype was seen at least ten times. This chain links TRBV12-3 or TRBV12-4 with TRBJ1-5; D gene uncertain. V was shortened by 2 bases and J by 6 bases, with 5 bases between the two germline ends. This CDR3 has 12 residues. The chain's CDR3 is CASSLRPQPQHF. The DNA of the CDR3 is TGTGCCAGCAGTTTAAGGCCTCAGCCCCAGCATTTT.

In its sample, this clonotype was seen a few times. J is TRBJ1-2 and V is TRBV20-1; TRBD1 matches at 7 bases. V gave up 3 bases and J gave up 3 bases; unmatched junction bases: 4. This CDR3 has 13 residues. CDR1 is DFQATT and CDR2 is SNEGSKA in the germline V gene (reference sequence). The CDR3: CSARSGQDYGYTF. The CDR3 region has the DNA TGCAGTGCTAGGTCAGGACAGGACTATGGCTACACCTTC.

This clonotype was seen a handful of times. The J gene is TRBJ1-3, the V gene TRBV11-2; the D is unclear. The V end lost 6 bases, the J end lost 0 bases, and 15 bases lay between the germline ends. The CDR3 spans 16 residues. Germline V gene data show CDR1 as SGHAT and CDR2 as FQNNGV. CDR3: CASRSHWIGSGNTIYF. The DNA for the CDR3 is TGTGCCAGCAGATCCCATTGGATCGGCTCTGGAAACACCATATATTTT.